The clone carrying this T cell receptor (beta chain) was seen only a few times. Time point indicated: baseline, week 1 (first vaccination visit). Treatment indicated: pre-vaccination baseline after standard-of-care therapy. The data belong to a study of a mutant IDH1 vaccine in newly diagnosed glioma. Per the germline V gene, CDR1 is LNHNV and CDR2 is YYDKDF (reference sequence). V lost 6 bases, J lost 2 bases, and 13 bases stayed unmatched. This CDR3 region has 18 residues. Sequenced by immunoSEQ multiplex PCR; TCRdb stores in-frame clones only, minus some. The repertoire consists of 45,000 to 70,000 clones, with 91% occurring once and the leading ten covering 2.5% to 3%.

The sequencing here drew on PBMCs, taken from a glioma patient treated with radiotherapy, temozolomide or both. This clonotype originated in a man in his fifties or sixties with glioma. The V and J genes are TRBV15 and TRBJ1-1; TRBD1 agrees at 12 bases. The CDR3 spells CATSDSGQGANLNTEAFF. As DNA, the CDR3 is TGTGCCACCAGTGATTCGGGACAGGGGGCCAATTTAAACACTGAAGCTTTCTTT.